This TCR beta chain was identified in a study of CD8 T cells in Susac syndrome. A quantity of about 0.5 to 1 ug RNA underwent reverse transcription using random hexamers. immunoSEQ multiplex PCR amplified TCR beta CDR3 across 54 Vbeta, 13 Jbeta. TCRdb recomputed calls from the immunoSEQ multiplex PCR reads with MiXCR, one row per CDR3 protein. The sample holds about 120,000 distinct CDR3 sequences, around 90% seen once. The germline V gene has CDR1 KGHSH and CDR2 LQKENI. The CDR3 is 17 residues long. Trimming removed 3 bases from V and 2 bases from J, with 14 bases in between. Sequenced: CD8+ T cells from PBMCs. V and J are TRBV18 and TRBJ2-6; D is perhaps TRBD2 (6 bases). This receptor was identified in a human donor in good health. In DNA form, the CDR3 reads TGTGCCAGCTCACCCCAGGAGGGGTCCGCTGGGGCCAACGTCCTGACTTTC. It codes for CASSPQEGSAGANVLTF.